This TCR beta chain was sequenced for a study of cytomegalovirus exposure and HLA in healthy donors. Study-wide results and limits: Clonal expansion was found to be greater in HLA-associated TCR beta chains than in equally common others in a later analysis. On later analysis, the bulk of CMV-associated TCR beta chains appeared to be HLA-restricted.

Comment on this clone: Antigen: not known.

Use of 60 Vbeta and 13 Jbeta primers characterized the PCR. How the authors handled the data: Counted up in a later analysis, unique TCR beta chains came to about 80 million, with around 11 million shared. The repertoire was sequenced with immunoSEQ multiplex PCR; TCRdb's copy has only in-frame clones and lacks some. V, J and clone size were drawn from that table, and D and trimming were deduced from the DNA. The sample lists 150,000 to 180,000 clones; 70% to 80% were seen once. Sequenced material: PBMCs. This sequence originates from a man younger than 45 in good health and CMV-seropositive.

As DNA, the CDR3 is TGTGCCAGCAGTTTACAACCCAGACTAGCGGGGGGGACAGATACGCAGTATTTT. It codes for CASSLQPRLAGGTDTQYF. The gene calls are TRBV28 and TRBJ2-3; 14 nucleotides match TRBD2. Losses at the gene ends were 2 bases for V and 3 bases for J; bases not matched to a gene: 7. The CDR3 contains 18 residues. Germline CDR1 reads MDHEN; CDR2 reads SYDVKM.